These T cell receptor beta chains were read from a single sample in a study of T-cell reconstitution after alpha-beta-depleted transplantation in children. MiXCR, run by TCRdb on the PCR reads, gives a single entry per CDR3 protein. The table lists some 300,000 distinct CDR3 sequences, around 7.1% of them singletons. This specimen consisted of peripheral blood, obtained 360 days after TCRalphabeta/CD19-depleted stem cell transplant. The source is a female patient aged 2 to 10 who had a stem cell transplant for Fanconi anemia, so the T cells may come from the graft donor. Both conserved end residues are part of each CDR3. D genes are given only for firm matches. A clone size is listed for some rows: how often the clone was seen (once, few, many), or a class if it is expanded.

cdr3_aa: CASSYSSLGGTRVEQF
cdr3_nt: TGTGCCAGCAGTTACTCGAGTCTAGGGGGGACTAGGGTCGAGCAGTTC
d_call: TRBD2
j_call: TRBJ2-7
cdr3_length: 16
v_call: TRBV6-5
clone_size: few

cdr3_aa: CASSTSSSGGAYEQYF
cdr3_nt: TGTGCCAGCAGCACCTCCTCTAGCGGGGGGGCCTACGAGCAGTACTTC
d_call: TRBD2
j_call: TRBJ2-7
cdr3_length: 16
v_call: TRBV7-2
clone_size: many

cdr3_aa: CASSVEGTSFHEQFF
cdr3_nt: TGTGCCAGCAGCGTAGAAGGGACTAGCTTCCATGAGCAGTTCTTC
d_call: TRBD2
j_call: TRBJ2-1
cdr3_length: 15
v_call: TRBV9
clone_size: NA

cdr3_aa: CASSERLAGGEQFF
cdr3_nt: TGTGCCAGCAGTGAAAGGTTAGCGGGGGGTGAGCAGTTCTTC
d_call: TRBD2
j_call: TRBJ2-1
cdr3_length: 14
v_call: TRBV6-1
clone_size: many

cdr3_aa: CATSRSGTFTDTQYF
cdr3_nt: TGTGCCACCAGCAGGAGCGGGACCTTCACAGATACGCAGTATTTT
d_call: TRBD2
j_call: TRBJ2-3
cdr3_length: 15
v_call: TRBV15
clone_size: many

cdr3_aa: CASSFVGVNYEQYF
cdr3_nt: TGCGCCAGCAGCTTTGTGGGGGTAAACTACGAGCAGTACTTC
d_call: NA
j_call: TRBJ2-7
cdr3_length: 14
v_call: TRBV5-1
clone_size: few

cdr3_aa: CASSIAEGNEQFF
cdr3_nt: TGTGCCAGTAGTATAGCGGAGGGCAATGAGCAGTTCTTC
d_call: NA
j_call: TRBJ2-1
cdr3_length: 13
v_call: TRBV19
clone_size: NA

cdr3_aa: CASSPPGRGLMDTQYF
cdr3_nt: TGTGCCAGCAGTCCCCCCGGTAGGGGACTGATGGATACGCAGTATTTT
d_call: NA
j_call: TRBJ2-3
cdr3_length: 16
v_call: TRBV12-3/TRBV12-4
clone_size: many

cdr3_aa: CASSAGDIFNEQYF
cdr3_nt: TGTGCCAGCAGTGCGGGCGACATTTTTAACGAGCAGTACTTC
d_call: NA
j_call: TRBJ2-7
cdr3_length: 14
v_call: TRBV6-1
clone_size: many

cdr3_aa: CASSEATRSGGELFF
cdr3_nt: TGTGCCAGCAGTGAAGCCACCCGGTCCGGCGGGGAGCTGTTTTTT
d_call: NA
j_call: TRBJ2-2
cdr3_length: 15
v_call: TRBV6-1
clone_size: many

cdr3_aa: CASSFSGHTDTQYF
cdr3_nt: TGTGCCAGCAGCTTTAGCGGGCACACAGATACGCAGTATTTT
d_call: TRBD2
j_call: TRBJ2-3
cdr3_length: 14
v_call: TRBV7-2
clone_size: many

cdr3_aa: CASSSKRSLSYEQYF
cdr3_nt: TGTGCCAGCAGCTCCAAAAGGTCCCTCTCCTACGAGCAGTACTTC
d_call: NA
j_call: TRBJ2-7
cdr3_length: 15
v_call: TRBV7-2
clone_size: few

cdr3_aa: CASSVGARGSPLAKNIQYF
cdr3_nt: TGTGCCAGCAGCGTGGGCGCGCGGGGATCCCCTCTAGCCAAAAACATTCAGTACTTC
d_call: NA
j_call: TRBJ2-4
cdr3_length: 19
v_call: TRBV9
clone_size: few

cdr3_aa: CASSEGPSSYNEQFF
cdr3_nt: TGTGCCAGCAGTGAAGGCCCCAGTTCCTACAATGAGCAGTTCTTC
d_call: NA
j_call: TRBJ2-1
cdr3_length: 15
v_call: TRBV2
clone_size: NA